Listed below are T cell receptor beta chains from one sample, sequenced in a study of T cells expressing NK-cell markers. TCRdb processed the 5' RACE reads again and assigns one entry to each CDR3 protein, with no DNA. This repertoire comprises about 550,000 distinct CDR3 sequences; its ten largest clones make up approximately 4%. The sequenced sample was blood T cells: a sorted CD56 or NKG2C T cell subset, CD4+ or CD8+ T cells, or bulk PBMC T cells (not recorded which). These receptors were taken from a man aged 18-30 years in good health. Both conserved end residues are part of each CDR3.

j_call v_call cdr3_aa
TRBJ2-1 TRBV10-3 CAISEGGAISEQFF
TRBJ2-2 TRBV12-3/TRBV12-4 CASRASGKGVRELFF
TRBJ2-5 TRBV4-3 CASSQGLAPETQYF
TRBJ2-3 TRBV6-5 CASSYWTGRATDTQYF
TRBJ2-1 TRBV9 CASSPRIAGAHNEQFF
TRBJ2-3 TRBV20-1 CSARGFVVEGADTQYF
TRBJ2-1 TRBV29-1 CSVAGGDSGSSYNEQFF
TRBJ2-1 TRBV25-1 CASSEEGSISERSYNEQFF
TRBJ2-3 TRBV6-1 CASSPPSLLEYF
TRBJ2-2 TRBV4-2 CASSQGPRGTGELFF
TRBJ2-5 TRBV3-1 CASKRGGRRETQYF
TRBJ2-3 TRBV29-1 CRPTSGVIDTQYF
TRBJ2-2 TRBV29-1 CSVIPLAGGLSGELFF
TRBJ1-5 TRBV20-1 CSAHTPEYSNQPQHF
TRBJ2-2 TRBV24-1 CATRHTGGNGELFF
TRBJ2-7 TRBV12-3/TRBV12-4 CASSPLGQPVYEQYF
TRBJ1-3 TRBV18 CASSAGTGAGNTIYF
TRBJ1-5 TRBV24-1 CATRAGPEGGQPQHF
TRBJ2-1 TRBV29-1 CSVEGGPPGYNEQFF
TRBJ2-3 TRBV5-1 CASSMAGGSDTQYF
TRBJ2-5 TRBV18 CASSPTPSGKETQYF
TRBJ2-1 TRBV24-1 CATSAPTSNNEQFF
TRBJ2-4 TRBV28 CASSFRQGGAKNIQYF